Following are 15 T cell receptor beta chains from one sample sequenced in a study of PD-1 blockade in classical Hodgkin lymphoma. Exposure to brentuximab vedotin varied, and each patient had relapsed following autologous stem cell transplantation. Sequenced by immunoSEQ multiplex PCR; TCRdb stores in-frame clones only, minus some. Altogether tens of thousands of clones are present, 75% to 90% being singletons, with the ten largest covering about 10%. The sequencing used peripheral blood mononuclear cells (PBMCs), collected before the second cycle of nivolumab. These TCRs come from a human donor with classical Hodgkin lymphoma.

The V gene is TRBV9, the J gene TRBJ2-1, with a tentative D call TRBD1 (6 bases). The germline gives CDR1 SGDLS, CDR2 YYNGEE. V was trimmed by 4 bases and J by 8 bases, leaving 13 bases between them. The CDR3 contains 13 residues. The CDR3 DNA sequence: TGTGCCAGCAGCCTTAACAGGGCGGATGAGCAGTTCTTC. Translated, it gives CASSLNRADEQFF.

This clone has ten or more counts. This chain joins TRBV21-1 and TRBJ1-4. TRBV21-1 is a pseudogene locus. The CDR3 sequence is 13 residues long. CDR3 in amino acids: CASSMGPNEKLFF. Written as DNA, the CDR3 is TGTGCCAGCAGCATGGGACCTAATGAAAAACTGTTTTTT.

The genes are TRBV7-2 and TRBJ2-7, with a possible D match to TRBD1 (5 bases). This CDR3 has 13 amino acids. The V gene lost 5 bases and the J gene lost 6 bases, with 14 bases spanning the gap. Per germline, CDR1 SGHTA and CDR2 FQGNSA. CDR3 region: CASSLDIAPEQYF. The CDR3 DNA sequence: TGTGCCAGCAGCCTGGACATAGCTCCCGAGCAGTACTTC.

This sequence joins TRBV20-1 and TRBJ2-1, with D maybe TRBD2 (5 bases). Germline V lookup: CDR1 DFQATT, CDR2 SNEGSKA (reference sequence). The CDR3 has 11 amino acids. V was shortened by 0 bases and J by 10 bases, with 7 bases between the two germline ends. The chain's CDR3 is CSARDGGEQFF. Written as DNA, the CDR3 is TGCAGTGCTAGAGATGGCGGGGAGCAGTTCTTC.

The chain is built from TRBV27 and TRBJ2-3; 7 bases map to TRBD2. The germline CDR1 and CDR2 sequences are MNHEY and SMNVEV (reference sequence). This CDR3 spans 13 amino acids. The J segment lost 4 bases and the V segment lost 4 bases, leaving 2 bases of the junction unmatched. In nucleotides, the CDR3 is TGTGCCAGCAGTTGGGGAGGGGCAGATACGCAGTATTTT. Translating gives CASSWGGADTQYF.

The V and J genes are TRBV5-1 and TRBJ2-1; 8 bases fit TRBD1. V was pared by 4 bases and J by 8 bases, with 8 bases of the junction left unmatched. Per germline, CDR1 SGHRS and CDR2 YFSETQ. The CDR3 is 14 amino acids. The CDR3 nucleotides read TGCGCCAGCAGCACGGGACAGGAATGGGATGAGCAGTTCTTC. Its translation is CASSTGQEWDEQFF.

The chain links TRBV6-5 to TRBJ2-7; TRBD2 is a possible D gene (5 bases). Germline V gene data show CDR1 as MNHEY and CDR2 as SVGAGI. The CDR3 totals 12 residues. Trimming shortened V by 10 bases and J by 3 bases, and 13 bases separated the two germline ends. The DNA of the CDR3 is TGTGCCACCCAAACGGGGTTCTACGAGCAGTACTTC. Its translation is CATQTGFYEQYF.

The chain recombines TRBV27 with TRBJ2-2; D is unresolved. The CDR3 spans 15 residues. Deletions cut 4 bases from V and 3 bases from J, with 12 bases between. CDR1 MNHEY and CDR2 SMNVEV come from the germline V gene (reference sequence). As DNA, the CDR3 is TGTGCCAGCAGTTCGATGACTTTCGACACCGGGGAGCTGTTTTTT. Its protein product is CASSSMTFDTGELFF.

V usage is TRBV6-5 and J usage is TRBJ2-4; D is uncertain. The CDR3 totals 15 residues. The germline V gene has CDR1 MNHEY and CDR2 SVGAGI. The V end was cut by 5 bases, the J end by 0 bases, with 11 bases between. The CDR3 sequence is CASSTGDRAKNIQYF. DNA of the CDR3: TGTGCCAGCAGTACCGGCGACCGAGCCAAAAACATTCAGTACTTC.

The chain is built from TRBV4-1 and TRBJ2-1; 7 nucleotides match TRBD1. V shed 4 bases and J 7 bases; nucleotides not matched to a gene: 1. The CDR3 sequence is 12 residues long. CDR1 is MGHRA and CDR2 is YSYEKL in the germline V gene. As DNA, the CDR3 is TGCGCCAGCAGCCGGACAGGTAATGAGCAGTTCTTC. As protein: CASSRTGNEQFF.

This chain joins TRBV27 and TRBJ2-7, with D perhaps being TRBD1 or TRBD2 (6 bases each). The CDR3 runs 11 residues. The germline V and J ends were trimmed by 4 bases and 10 bases, with 11 bases remaining between them. The V gene's germline CDR1 is MNHEY and CDR2 SMNVEV (reference sequence). CDR3 DNA: TGTGCCAGCAGTTATGGGGGGCGTCAGTACTTC. It encodes CASSYGGRQYF.

The genes are TRBV29-1 and TRBJ1-2; 9 bases fit TRBD1. This CDR3 is built from 12 residues. The germline V gene encodes CDR1 SQVTM and CDR2 ANQGSEA. Trimming took 6 bases from V and 7 from J; bases not matched to a gene: 6. The CDR3 DNA follows: TGCAGCGTGGGGACAGGGCGGAGTGGCTACACCTTC. This translates into CSVGTGRSGYTF.

The table lists this clone with a count of one. This rearrangement joins TRBV7-9 to TRBJ1-4; D gene ambiguous. V gave up 5 bases and J gave up 6 bases, with 13 bases separating them. The CDR3 totals 14 residues. Germline V gene data show CDR1 as SEHNR and CDR2 as FQNEAQ (reference sequence). CDR3 loop: CASSPTPSYEKLFF. The CDR3 DNA sequence: TGTGCCAGCAGCCCGACCCCCTCGTATGAAAAACTGTTTTTT.

V and J are TRBV7-3 and TRBJ2-3; the D gene is possibly TRBD1 (6 bases). Trimming removed 5 bases at V and 1 base at J, with 13 bases between. This CDR3 is 15 amino acids long. CDR1 and CDR2 from the germline V gene are SGHTA and FQGTGA. The CDR3 DNA sequence: TGTGCCAGCAGCCCCAGGGGAGCGGGCACAGATACGCAGTATTTT. Translating gives CASSPRGAGTDTQYF.

The chain couples TRBV4-2 to TRBJ2-7; TRBD2 matches 8 bases. The germline V gene has CDR1 LGHNA and CDR2 YNFKEQ. Unmatched junction bases numbered 4, after V lost 0 bases and J lost 3 bases. The CDR3 extends over 15 amino acids. The CDR3 coding sequence is TGTGCCAGCAGCCAAGATATGGCGGGGGGCTACGAGCAGTACTTC. Translated, it gives CASSQDMAGGYEQYF.